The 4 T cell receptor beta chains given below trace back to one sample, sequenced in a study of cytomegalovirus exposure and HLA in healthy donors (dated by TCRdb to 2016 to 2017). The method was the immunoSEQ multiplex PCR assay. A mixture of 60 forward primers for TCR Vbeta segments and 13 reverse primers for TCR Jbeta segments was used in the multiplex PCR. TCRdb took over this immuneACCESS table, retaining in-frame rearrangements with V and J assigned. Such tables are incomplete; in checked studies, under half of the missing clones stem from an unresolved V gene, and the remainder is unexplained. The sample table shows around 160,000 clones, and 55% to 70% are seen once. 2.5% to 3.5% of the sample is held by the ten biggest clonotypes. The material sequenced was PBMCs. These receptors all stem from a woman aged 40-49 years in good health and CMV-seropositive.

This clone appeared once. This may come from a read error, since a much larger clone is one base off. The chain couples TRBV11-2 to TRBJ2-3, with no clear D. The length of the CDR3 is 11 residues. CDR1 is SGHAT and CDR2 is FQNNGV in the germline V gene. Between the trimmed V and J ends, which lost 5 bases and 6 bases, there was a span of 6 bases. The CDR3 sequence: CASSLPDTQYF. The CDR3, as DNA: TGTGCCAGCAGCCTCCCGGATACGCAGTATTTT.

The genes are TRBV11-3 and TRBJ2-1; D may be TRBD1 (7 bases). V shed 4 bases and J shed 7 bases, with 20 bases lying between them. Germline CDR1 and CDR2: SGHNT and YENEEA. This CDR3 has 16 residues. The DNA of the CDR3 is TGTGCCAGCAGCTCCAGAGATTCAGGGGGGAGAAATGAGCAGTTCTTC. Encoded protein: CASSSRDSGGRNEQFF. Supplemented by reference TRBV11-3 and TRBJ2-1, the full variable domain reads EAGVVQSPRYKIIEKKQPVAFWCNPISGHNTLYWYLQNLGQGPELLIRYENEEAVDDSQLPKDRFSAERLKGVDSTLKIQPAELGDSAVYLCASSSRDSGGRNEQFFGPGTRLTVL.

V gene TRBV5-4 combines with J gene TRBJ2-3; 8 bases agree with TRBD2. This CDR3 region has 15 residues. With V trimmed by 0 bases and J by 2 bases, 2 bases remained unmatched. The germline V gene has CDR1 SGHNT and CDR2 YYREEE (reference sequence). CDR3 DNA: TGTGCCAGCAGCTTGGGGACTAGCTACACAGATACGCAGTATTTT. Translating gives CASSLGTSYTDTQYF.

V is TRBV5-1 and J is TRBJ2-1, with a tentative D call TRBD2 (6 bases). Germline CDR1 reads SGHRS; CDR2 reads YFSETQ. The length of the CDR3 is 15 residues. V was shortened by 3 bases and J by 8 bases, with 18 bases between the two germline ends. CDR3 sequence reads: CASSSEGRSEDEQFF. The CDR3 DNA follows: TGCGCCAGCAGCTCCGAGGGGAGGTCTGAAGATGAGCAGTTCTTC. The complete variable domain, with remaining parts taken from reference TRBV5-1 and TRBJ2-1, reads KAGVTQTPRYLIKTRGQQVTLSCSPISGHRSVSWYQQTPGQGLQFLFEYFSETQRNKGNFPGRFSGRQFSNSRSEMNVSTLELGDSALYLCASSSEGRSEDEQFFGPGTRLTVL.